These T cell receptor beta chains were read from a single sample in a study of metastatic and nonmetastatic thyroid tumors. TCRdb reprocessed the PCR reads using MiXCR. The table includes 17,000 or so clones, around 23% detected once. Input material: adjacent normal tissue. The source is a female donor with papillary thyroid cancer or a benign thyroid nodule (not recorded which). Some clones in this sample may be carry-over from other donors' samples. Each CDR3 is given with its conserved first and last residue. The D gene is left open where the match is weak. For some rows the clone size is stated as once, few or many, or as a class when expanded; others skip it.

J gene	V gene	D gene	clone size	CDR3 DNA	CDR3 protein
TRBJ1-6	TRBV20-1	NA	few	TGCAGTGCTAGAATATATTCCCCTTCTGCTCTTTCACCCCTCCACTTT	CSARIYSPSALSPLHF
TRBJ1-3	TRBV15	NA	few	TGTGCCACCAGCAGATATCAGACAGTGGGAAACACCATATATTTT	CATSRYQTVGNTIYF
TRBJ2-7	TRBV15	TRBD2	NA	TGTGCCACCAGCAGAGATGGGGGGGCCTACGAGCAGTACTTC	CATSRDGGAYEQYF
TRBJ2-7	TRBV7-9	NA	NA	TGTGCCAGCAGCTTCGACAGTCCCTACGAGCAGTACTTC	CASSFDSPYEQYF
TRBJ1-2	TRBV20-1	TRBD1	few	TGCAGTGGAAAGGGGGACAGGGGGCTGGTAGACACCTTC	CSGKGDRGLVDTF
TRBJ2-5	TRBV9	TRBD2	NA	TGTGCCAGCAGCGTAAGCGGGAGTTGGGAAGAGACCCAGTACTTC	CASSVSGSWEETQYF
TRBJ2-1	TRBV11-3	NA	few	TGTGCCAGCAGCTATACAAGGGCAGGTAGGACGTTCTTC	CASSYTRAGRTFF
TRBJ2-1	TRBV20-1	NA	once	TGCAGTGCTAGAGTTTGTGAGGGAGTCAGCAATGAGCAGTTCTTC	CSARVCEGVSNEQFF
TRBJ2-7	TRBV11-3	TRBD1	NA	TGTGCCAGCAGCTTAAGGACAGGGGGCGGTGAGCAGTACTTC	CASSLRTGGGEQYF
TRBJ2-3	TRBV20-1	NA	NA	TGCAGTGCCGTTGCTGTTACTAGCAGGCGCACAGATACGCAGTATTTT	CSAVAVTSRRTDTQYF
TRBJ1-3	TRBV6-1	NA	NA	TGTGCCAGCGGGAAGGACTCTGGAAACACCATATATTTT	CASGKDSGNTIYF
TRBJ2-7	TRBV11-2	NA	NA	TGTGCCAGCAGCTTATCGAAGGAGCAGTACTTC	CASSLSKEQYF
TRBJ2-1	TRBV28	NA	NA	TGTGCCAGCAGAACAGGGTACTCGGCGCAGTTCTTC	CASRTGYSAQFF
TRBJ2-7	TRBV11-1	NA	NA	TGTGCCAGCAGCTTCTTTGGGCCTTCCTACGAGCAGTACTTC	CASSFFGPSYEQYF
TRBJ2-7	TRBV27	TRBD2	few	TGTGCCAGCAGTTTCGGGACTAGCGGATACGAGCAGTACTTC	CASSFGTSGYEQYF
TRBJ1-5	TRBV15	NA	NA	TGTGCCACCAGCAGAGATTACGGACCAGGAGGCAATCAGCCCCAGCATTTT	CATSRDYGPGGNQPQHF
TRBJ1-1	TRBV28	NA	few	TGTGCCAGCAGTTTACCAGGGATGGGCGCTGAAGCTTTCTTT	CASSLPGMGAEAFF
TRBJ1-2	TRBV2	TRBD1	few	TGTGCCAGCGGGGACAGGGGGGGGTATGGCTACACCTTC	CASGDRGGYGYTF
TRBJ2-5	TRBV2	TRBD1	NA	TGTGCCAGAGGACACTGGACAGGGCGAATTGAGACCCAGTACTTT	CARGHWTGRIETQYF
TRBJ1-6	TRBV13	NA	NA	TGTGCCAGGGGCCATGACCTGTATTCACCCCTCCACTTT	CARGHDLYSPLHF
TRBJ2-1	TRBV7-3	NA	medium-sized	TGTGCCAGCAGCTTAATTCCCGGTAATGAGCAGTTCTTC	CASSLIPGNEQFF
TRBJ2-3	TRBV2	NA	few	TGTGCCAGCAGTGAAACAGGGTCCTCCACAGATACGCAGTATTTT	CASSETGSSTDTQYF
TRBJ2-7	TRBV6-2/TRBV6-3	TRBD1	few	TGTGCCAGCAGTTACCCCACAGGGGCCGGCTACGAGCAGTACTTC	CASSYPTGAGYEQYF
TRBJ2-2	TRBV2	NA	few	TGTGCCAGCAAGCGGGGGACAGGCTTCACCGGGGAGCTGTTTTTT	CASKRGTGFTGELFF
TRBJ2-1	TRBV6-5	TRBD2	large	TGTGCCAGCAGTTACGGTTTAAGGGGCGGGAGAAAAGCTCATGAGCAGTTCTTC	CASSYGLRGGRKAHEQFF
TRBJ1-5	TRBV12-3/TRBV12-4	NA	NA	TGTGCCAGCAGTTTCTCAGGGGATAGCAATCAGCCCCAGCATTTT	CASSFSGDSNQPQHF
TRBJ1-1	TRBV28	TRBD1	NA	TGTGCCAGCAGTTTTGGACCGGGACAGGGGATGTACACTGAAGCTTTCTTT	CASSFGPGQGMYTEAFF
TRBJ1-6	TRBV6-6	TRBD1	many	TGTGCCAGCAGTCCGACAGGGATTGATAGGAATAATTCACCCCTCCACTTT	CASSPTGIDRNNSPLHF
TRBJ1-4	TRBV6-1	NA	few	TGTGCCAGCAGTGAAGAGGTTCCAGGGGCGGGCCTTTTT	CASSEEVPGAGLF
TRBJ2-3	TRBV6-1	TRBD2	few	TGTGCCAACAGTGACCTACTAGCGGGGGGACGAGATACGCAGTATTTT	CANSDLLAGGRDTQYF
TRBJ1-6	TRBV2	TRBD1	NA	TGTGCCAGCACCCGGACAGGGCCCACGAATTCACCCCTCCACTTT	CASTRTGPTNSPLHF
TRBJ1-2	TRBV6-1	NA	few	TGTGCCAGCAGACAGGGTTTTAACTATGGCTACACCTTC	CASRQGFNYGYTF
TRBJ2-3	TRBV5-1	TRBD2	few	TGCGCCAGCAGCTTGGTGTTAGCGGGAGGAACAGATACGCAGTATTTT	CASSLVLAGGTDTQYF
TRBJ2-7	TRBV6-1	NA	NA	TGTGCCAGCAGTGTCTCCAGGGCTGATTTCTACGAGCAGTACTTC	CASSVSRADFYEQYF
TRBJ1-3	TRBV18	NA	NA	TGTGCCAGCTCACCCCGGGACACCTCTGGAAACACCATATATTTT	CASSPRDTSGNTIYF
TRBJ2-7	TRBV6-1	TRBD2	few	TGTGCCAGCAACCGAACTAGCGCGGTCTCCTACGAGCAGTACTTC	CASNRTSAVSYEQYF
TRBJ2-2	TRBV6-1	TRBD1	NA	TGTGCCAGCAGTCCGGGGACAGGGCTGCTGGAGCTGTTTTTT	CASSPGTGLLELFF
TRBJ2-5	TRBV28	NA	NA	TGTGCCAGCAGTTTATTACGGCAAGAGACCCAGTACTTC	CASSLLRQETQYF
TRBJ2-3	TRBV20-1	TRBD2	NA	TGCAGTGCTAGTAGCGGGTTCACAGATACGCAGTATTTT	CSASSGFTDTQYF
TRBJ1-1	TRBV5-6	NA	NA	TGTGCCAGCAGTGGCCAGGTGAACACTGAAGCTTTCTTT	CASSGQVNTEAFF
TRBJ2-1	TRBV11-1	NA	few	TGTGCCAGCAGTTCCTCGGATGAGCAGTTCTTC	CASSSSDEQFF
TRBJ2-7	TRBV6-1	NA	medium-sized	TGTGCCAGCAGTGAAAGGCAGGGGTCCTACGAGCAGTACTTC	CASSERQGSYEQYF
TRBJ1-1	TRBV7-7	TRBD1	once	TGTGCTAGCAGCCCCCGACAGGGAGGCACTGAAGCTTTCTTT	CASSPRQGGTEAFF
TRBJ2-7	TRBV11-2	TRBD2	NA	TGTGCCAGCAGCCGGACTAGCGGGGCCTCCTACGAGCAGTACTTC	CASSRTSGASYEQYF
TRBJ1-2	TRBV27	NA	NA	TGTGCCAGCACCAAAGGGAGGGGCTATGGCTACACCTTC	CASTKGRGYGYTF
TRBJ1-4	TRBV15	NA	medium-sized	TGTGCCACCAGCGCTACGTTTTTGGGGGCGAGTGAAAAACTGTTTTTT	CATSATFLGASEKLFF
TRBJ1-2	TRBV6-4	TRBD1	NA	TGTGCCAGCACCTCGACAGGGGGAAAGGACTATGGCTACACCTTC	CASTSTGGKDYGYTF
TRBJ1-1	TRBV20-1	NA	NA	TGCAGTGCTAGGAGGACTGAAGCTTTCTTT	CSARRTEAFF
TRBJ2-7	TRBV27	NA	NA	TGTGCCAGCAGTCCCCGGGACACCGTAACCTACGAGCAGTACTTC	CASSPRDTVTYEQYF
TRBJ1-3	TRBV6-1	TRBD1	medium-sized	TGTGCCAGCAGCGCAGGGGGTGGCTCTGGAAACACCATATATTTT	CASSAGGGSGNTIYF
TRBJ1-3	TRBV5-1	NA	NA	TGCGCCAGCAGCTTGTATCGGGGCGCCTCTGGAAACACCATATATTTT	CASSLYRGASGNTIYF
TRBJ2-7	TRBV2	TRBD2	few	TGTGCCAGCAGTGGACTAGCGGGAGTCGAGCAGTACTTC	CASSGLAGVEQYF
TRBJ2-7	TRBV7-2	TRBD2	NA	TGTGCCAGCAGCTTACTAGCGGGGGAAACCTACGAGCAGTACTTC	CASSLLAGETYEQYF
TRBJ2-1	TRBV19	NA	NA	TGTGCCAGTAGTGCCCGCCTGGCTGGTACCTACAATGAGCAGTTCTTC	CASSARLAGTYNEQFF
TRBJ1-3	TRBV7-2	TRBD1	once	TGTGCCAGCAGCTTAGGGGGACAGACTGGAAACACCATATATTTT	CASSLGGQTGNTIYF
TRBJ2-7	TRBV11-2	NA	few	TGTGCCAGCAGCACCTCGGTGGTCCCTGAGGAGCAGTACTTC	CASSTSVVPEEQYF
TRBJ1-2	TRBV20-1	NA	NA	TGCAGTGCTAGAGATTTTTTGGGTGCTGGCTACACCTTC	CSARDFLGAGYTF